The 8 T cell receptor beta chains below come from one sample, sequenced in a study of blood T cell repertoires in COVID-19 (dated by TCRdb to about 2020). Library prep was done by the immunoSEQ multiplex PCR assay. Here the immuneACCESS table is served through TCRdb, limited to in-frame sequences with V and J called. Missing clones are a known gap in these copies; in checked studies unresolved V genes cover under half, and the rest lacks a known reason. The sample yields roughly 230,000 clones; 83% were counted once. The top ten clonotypes cover approximately 9% of the sample. The sample was peripheral blood. The source is a man aged 40-49 years with active or convalescent COVID-19.

The chain's CDR3 is CASSPGQVTSPLHF. The CDR3 bases are TGTGCCAGCAGTCCGGGACAGGTCACCTCACCCCTCCACTTT. V is TRBV28 and J is TRBJ1-6, with 8 nucleotides matching TRBD1. Germline V gives CDR1 MDHEN, CDR2 SYDVKM. The CDR3 runs 14 residues. V lost 5 bases, J lost 10 bases, and 7 bases stayed unmatched.

V usage is TRBV2 and J usage is TRBJ2-5, with D maybe TRBD1 (5 bases). This CDR3 contains 13 residues. Germline V lookup: CDR1 SNHLY, CDR2 FYNNEI. Trimming removed 7 bases at V and 4 bases at J, with 13 bases between. Here the CDR3 DNA reads TGTGCCAGCATGGCTCAGGGTCGAGAGACCCAGTACTTC. This sequence encodes CASMAQGRETQYF.

The chain employs TRBV19 and TRBJ1-2; D gene unclear. Trimming pared 6 bases from V and 5 bases from J, leaving 25 bases between. Germline V gene sequence: CDR1 LNHDA, CDR2 SQIVND (reference sequence). The CDR3 contains 17 residues. CDR3 residues: CASSPTAAVAVRYGYTF. As DNA, the CDR3 is TGTGCCAGTAGCCCTACCGCGGCAGTGGCTGTTCGATATGGCTACACCTTC.

This clone showed up just a few times. In the same sample, other DNA sequences code for this CDR3. The V gene is TRBV12-3 or TRBV12-4, the J gene TRBJ1-5; 7 nucleotides match TRBD1. With 7 bases clipped from V and 6 bases from J, the junction kept 3 bases outside the gene matches. The CDR3 is 12 residues long. CDR3 DNA sequence: TGTGCCAGCACACAGGGGAGTCAGCCCCAGCATTTT. Amino acids: CASTQGSQPQHF.

A word on this clone: Relative to the germline gene, one junction end is altered; a read error may explain this. The chain uses TRBV2 and TRBJ2-7, with D unresolved. Germline CDR1 and CDR2: SNHLY and FYNNEI. CDR3 size: 13 residues. In DNA, the CDR3 is TGTGTCAGCAATGGGCCCTCTGACTACGAGCAGTACTTC. Protein: CVSNGPSDYEQYF.

The V gene is TRBV24-1, the J gene TRBJ2-1, with 11 nucleotides matching TRBD2. In germline, CDR1 is KGHDR, CDR2 SFDVKD. This CDR3 has 17 amino acids. The trim removed 5 bases at V and 8 bases at J, leaving 13 bases unmatched. CDR3 region: CATSVAGGPAGADEQFF. The CDR3 DNA sequence: TGTGCCACCAGTGTAGCGGGAGGGCCAGCCGGGGCCGATGAGCAGTTCTTC.

V is TRBV21-1 and J is TRBJ2-1; the tabulated D call, TRBD2, remains unverified against the DNA. TRBV21-1 is designated a pseudogene. CDR3 length: 17 residues. The CDR3 spells CASSEDLRAISYNEQFF. The CDR3 coding sequence is TGTGCCAGCAGCGAGGACTTGCGGGCGATCTCCTACAATGAGCAGTTCTTC.

The chain joins TRBV4-1 to TRBJ1-2; perhaps TRBD1 as D (5 bases). CDR1 is MGHRA and CDR2 is YSYEKL in the germline V gene. The CDR3 is 16 residues long. V was shortened by 0 bases and J by 4 bases, with 15 bases between the two germline ends. The chain's CDR3 is CASSQDLGRVVYGYTF. Written as DNA, the CDR3 is TGCGCCAGCAGCCAAGATCTGGGCAGGGTGGTCTATGGCTACACCTTC.